These 10 T cell receptor beta chains were all obtained from the same sample, sequenced in a study of blood T cells in healthy people across ages. With a J-beta primer mix and a sample-barcoded 5' primer, a second PCR ran roughly 6 to 11 cycles. One entry per CDR3 protein results from TCRdb running MiXCR on the 5' RACE reads. The sample carries more than 1,400,000 distinct CDR3 sequences, around two fifths recorded once. Sequencing input: blood. These TCRs come from a woman aged 18-35 years in good health.

The chain employs TRBV28 and TRBJ2-2; 7 bases line up with TRBD1. V shed 8 bases and J 3 bases; nucleotides not matched to a gene: 12. Germline V gene data show CDR1 as MDHEN and CDR2 as SYDVKM. The length of the CDR3 is 16 residues. CDR3 sequence: CASSFRGTVYTGELFF. DNA of the CDR3: TGTGCCAGCTCCTTTAGGGGGACAGTATACACCGGGGAGCTGTTTTTT.

This chain links TRBV20-1 with TRBJ2-7, with 11 nucleotides matching TRBD1. The CDR3 spans 16 residues. J lost 3 bases, V lost 1 base, and 8 bases had no gene match. The V gene's germline CDR1 is DFQATT and CDR2 SNEGSKA (reference sequence). The CDR3 nucleotides read TGCAGTGCTAGAGTCACGGGCGGGACAGGGGGCTACGAGCAGTACTTC. This gives the protein CSARVTGGTGGYEQYF.

This clonotype came up a few times. The V and J genes are TRBV15 and TRBJ2-1, with 8 bases matching TRBD1. The CDR3 sequence is 16 residues long. Germline loops: CDR1 LNHNV, CDR2 YYDKDF (reference sequence). V lost 0 bases, J lost 7 bases, and 8 bases stayed unmatched. The DNA for the CDR3 is TGTGCCACCAGCAGAGAATGGCAGGGGGACAGGAATGAGCAGTTCTTC. Translated: CATSREWQGDRNEQFF.

The sample holds a few counts of this clonotype. The chain carries TRBV6-6 and TRBJ1-2, with unresolved D. Germline lookup yields CDR1 MNHNY and CDR2 SVGAGI (reference sequence). CDR3 size: 14 residues. Deletions cut 6 bases from V and 2 bases from J, with 13 bases between. The CDR3 nucleotides read TGTGCCAGCAGCGAGAGCGGCAGGAACTATGGCTACACCTTC. It translates to CASSESGRNYGYTF.

This chain links TRBV2 with TRBJ2-1; D might be TRBD2 (6 bases). V was clipped by 4 bases and J by 9 bases, with 16 bases between them. CDR3 length: 14 residues. Germline loops: CDR1 SNHLY, CDR2 FYNNEI. The CDR3 sequence is CASSGASVIVEQFF. For the CDR3, the DNA is TGTGCCAGCAGTGGGGCTAGCGTGATCGTTGAGCAGTTCTTC.

This clonotype appeared a few times. This chain links TRBV11-2 with TRBJ2-7; no clear D gene. V lost 6 bases to trimming and J lost 4 bases, with 13 bases between them. The CDR3 is 13 amino acids. The germline gives CDR1 SGHAT, CDR2 FQNNGV. The CDR3 reads CASRTSRRYEQYF. DNA for the CDR3: TGTGCCAGCAGGACCAGTCGGCGATACGAGCAGTACTTC.

The V and J genes are TRBV28 and TRBJ1-4; 8 bases agree with TRBD1. This CDR3 contains 14 residues. In germline, CDR1 is MDHEN, CDR2 SYDVKM. V shed 3 bases and J 7 bases; nucleotides not matched to a gene: 4. DNA for the CDR3: TGTGCCAGCAGTTTGGCAGGACAGGGTGAAAAACTGTTTTTT. It is translated as CASSLAGQGEKLFF. Combining the CDR3 with reference TRBV28 and TRBJ1-4 gives the whole variable domain DVKVTQSSRYLVKRTGEKVFLECVQDMDHENMFWYRQDPGLGLRLIYFSYDVKMKEKGDIPEGYSVSREKKERFSLILESASTNQTSMYLCASSLAGQGEKLFFGSGTQLSVL.

The CDR3 DNA follows: TGTGCCAGCAGCCAAGGGGGAGCGGGGTATGCCTACGAGCAGTACTTC. It codes for CASSQGGAGYAYEQYF. The V and J genes are TRBV3-1 and TRBJ2-7; 7 bases map to TRBD2. In germline, CDR1 is LGHDT, CDR2 YNNKEL (reference sequence). V lost 1 base to trimming and J lost 2 bases; unmatched junction nucleotides: 8. This CDR3 contains 16 residues.

This clonotype is a singleton in its sample. The J gene is TRBJ1-1, the V gene TRBV6-1; D remains ambiguous. Germline CDR1 and CDR2: MNHNS and SASEGT. V was pared by 6 bases and J by 8 bases, with 19 bases between. The CDR3 has 14 residues. CDR3 residues: CASRKMDGTVEAFF. CDR3 nucleotides: TGTGCCAGCAGGAAAATGGACGGAACGGTAGAAGCTTTCTTT.

This clonotype was seen ten or more times. The V call is TRBV4-2, the J call TRBJ2-4, with D perhaps TRBD2 (5 bases). The CDR3 consists of 15 residues. The germline gives CDR1 LGHNA, CDR2 YNFKEQ. V dropped 0 bases and J dropped 2 bases, with 8 bases sitting between them. The DNA of the CDR3 is TGTGCCAGCAGCCAAGAGGGAGCTCCCAAAAACATTCAGTACTTC. Translation gives CASSQEGAPKNIQYF.